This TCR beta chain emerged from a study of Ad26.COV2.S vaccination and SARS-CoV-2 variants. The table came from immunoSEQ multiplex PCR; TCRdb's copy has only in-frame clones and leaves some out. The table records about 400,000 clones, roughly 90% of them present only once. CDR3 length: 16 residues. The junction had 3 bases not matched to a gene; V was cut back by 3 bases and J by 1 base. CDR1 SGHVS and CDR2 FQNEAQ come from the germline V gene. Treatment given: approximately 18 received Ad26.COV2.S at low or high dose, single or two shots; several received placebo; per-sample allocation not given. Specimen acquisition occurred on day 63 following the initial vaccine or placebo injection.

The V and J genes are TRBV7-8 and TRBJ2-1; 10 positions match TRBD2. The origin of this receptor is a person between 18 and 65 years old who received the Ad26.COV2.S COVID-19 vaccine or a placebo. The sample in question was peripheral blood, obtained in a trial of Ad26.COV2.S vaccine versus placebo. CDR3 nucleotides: TGTGCCAGCAGCTTTAGAGCGGGAGGGTCCTACAATGAGCAGTTCTTC. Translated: CASSFRAGGSYNEQFF.